Below, 21 T cell receptor beta chains from the same sample are listed, as sequenced in a study of glioma-infiltrating T cells after dendritic cell vaccination (dated by TCRdb to about 2016). Interpreted using the paper, the time point label stands for: after dendritic cell vaccination, including at tumor progression/relapse. The library relied on the immunoSEQ multiplex PCR assay. TCRdb mirrors the immuneACCESS table, restricted to in-frame sequences. Some clones are absent from its copies; in checked studies, under half trace to an unresolved V gene, and the reason for the others is unknown. The sample profile shows approximately 92,000 clones; 65% to 85% of them were found once. The ten largest clones add up to under 6.5% of the sample. The material sequenced was blood, taken after dendritic cell vaccination. The source is a human donor with glioblastoma.

The rearrangement joins TRBV28 to TRBJ2-2; D is perhaps TRBD1 (6 bases). Trimming took off 5 bases at V and 6 bases at J, with 16 bases between the two ends. The CDR3 length is 15 residues. The germline CDR1 and CDR2 sequences are MDHEN and SYDVKM. CDR3 nucleotides: TGTGCCAGCAGTCCCTCAGGGGTTGGCTCCGGGGAGCTGTTTTTT. Its translation: CASSPSGVGSGELFF.

The chain employs TRBV19 and TRBJ1-5, with D possibly being TRBD1 (5 bases). Germline CDR1 is LNHDA and CDR2 is SQIVND (reference sequence). The V end was cut by 9 bases, the J end by 7 bases, with 16 bases between. CDR3 size: 13 residues. DNA for the CDR3: TGTGCCAGCGGGGGGGGTGGGGACCAGCCCCAGCATTTT. It specifies CASGGGGDQPQHF.

The V and J genes are TRBV6-5 and TRBJ2-2, with D possibly matching TRBD2 (6 bases). CDR3 length: 14 residues. V shed 6 bases and J shed 6 bases, with 14 bases lying between them. Per the germline V gene, CDR1 is MNHEY and CDR2 is SVGAGI. CDR3 sequence: CASRRLVPAGELFF. The CDR3 coding sequence is TGTGCCAGCAGACGACTAGTTCCCGCCGGGGAGCTGTTTTTT.

This clone was recorded only once. The chain links TRBV18 to TRBJ1-2; 10 bases fit TRBD1. This CDR3 is built from 15 residues. Germline trimming cut 3 bases from V and 4 bases from J; bases unmatched to any gene: 5. Germline V lookup: CDR1 KGHSH, CDR2 LQKENI. The DNA for the CDR3 is TGTGCCAGCTCACCCCCGGGACAGGGGTCCTATGGCTACACCTTC. The encoded protein is CASSPPGQGSYGYTF. Supplemented by reference TRBV18 and TRBJ1-2, the full variable domain reads NAGVMQNPRHLVRRRGQEARLRCSPMKGHSHVYWYRQLPEEGLKFMVYLQKENIIDESGMPKERFSAEFPKEGPSILRIQQVVRGDSAAYFCASSPPGQGSYGYTFGSGTRLTVV.

The chain combines TRBV4-2 with TRBJ1-5; D is possibly TRBD1 (5 bases). V was shortened by 7 bases and J by 4 bases, with 17 bases between the two germline ends. From germline, CDR1 is LGHNA and CDR2 YNFKEQ. The CDR3 extends over 15 amino acids. CDR3 sequence (DNA): TGTGCCAGCACCCCAGGGAGGGACGTAAATCAGCCCCAGCATTTT. This gives the protein CASTPGRDVNQPQHF.

This clone was seen just once. The chain uses TRBV5-1 and TRBJ1-2; D gene ambiguous. Germline V gives CDR1 SGHRS, CDR2 YFSETQ. This CDR3 has 13 residues. Trimming cost V 1 base and J 2 bases, with 6 bases left between them. DNA for the CDR3: TGCGCCAGCAGCTTGTTTCCGAACTATGGCTACACCTTC. This codes for CASSLFPNYGYTF.

The V gene is TRBV5-1, the J gene TRBJ2-3; 9 bases align to TRBD2. Germline loops: CDR1 SGHRS, CDR2 YFSETQ. J gave up 1 base and V 3 bases, and 3 bases lay outside the gene matches. The CDR3 totals 15 residues. The DNA for the CDR3 is TGCGCCAGCAGCTACCAGCGGGGGGGCACAGATACGCAGTATTTT. It encodes CASSYQRGGTDTQYF. Variable domain in full (rest from reference TRBV5-1 and TRBJ2-3): KAGVTQTPRYLIKTRGQQVTLSCSPISGHRSVSWYQQTPGQGLQFLFEYFSETQRNKGNFPGRFSGRQFSNSRSEMNVSTLELGDSALYLCASSYQRGGTDTQYFGPGTRLTVL.

This chain joins TRBV5-1 and TRBJ1-3; D is possibly TRBD1 (5 bases). Germline loops: CDR1 SGHRS, CDR2 YFSETQ. The V end was cut by 3 bases, the J end by 2 bases, with 12 bases between. This CDR3 comprises 15 residues. The CDR3 loop is CASSSGGEPGNTIYF. The CDR3 nucleotides are TGCGCCAGCAGCTCCGGGGGGGAACCTGGAAACACCATATATTTT. Combining the CDR3 with reference TRBV5-1 and TRBJ1-3 gives the whole variable domain KAGVTQTPRYLIKTRGQQVTLSCSPISGHRSVSWYQQTPGQGLQFLFEYFSETQRNKGNFPGRFSGRQFSNSRSEMNVSTLELGDSALYLCASSSGGEPGNTIYFGEGSWLTVV.

The V and J genes are TRBV9 and TRBJ1-2, with 7 bases that match TRBD1. Germline loops: CDR1 SGDLS, CDR2 YYNGEE. CDR3 length: 13 amino acids. Unmatched junction bases numbered 4, after V lost 4 bases and J lost 4 bases. DNA for the CDR3: TGTGCCAGCAGCACGGGACAGCCCTATGGCTACACCTTC. This encodes CASSTGQPYGYTF.

The V call is TRBV29-1, the J call TRBJ2-1; perhaps TRBD1 as D (6 bases). V was pared by 5 bases and J by 10 bases, with 12 bases between. Per germline, CDR1 SQVTM and CDR2 ANQGSEA. This CDR3 region has 11 residues. CDR3 protein: CSVSGAGEQFF. The CDR3 DNA reads as TGCAGCGTTTCAGGGGCTGGGGAGCAGTTCTTC.

The chain combines TRBV7-2 with TRBJ2-7, with TRBD1 as a possible D gene (6 bases). The CDR3 totals 13 residues. Trimming removed 6 bases at V and 3 bases at J, with 12 bases between. CDR1 SGHTA and CDR2 FQGNSA come from the germline V gene. The CDR3 is CASRVTGIYEQYF. CDR3 DNA: TGTGCCAGCAGGGTGACAGGAATCTACGAGCAGTACTTC.

The chain couples TRBV18 to TRBJ2-5; perhaps TRBD1 as D (6 bases). Germline-derived CDR1 and CDR2 are KGHSH and LQKENI. This CDR3 spans 16 amino acids. The V and J ends lost 3 bases and 5 bases respectively, with 19 bases between them. The CDR3 DNA reads as TGTGCCAGCTCACCTCTCGGACAGATATTCTTGGAGACCCAGTACTTC. As protein: CASSPLGQIFLETQYF.

The chain is built from TRBV6-1 and TRBJ1-6; 7 nucleotides line up with TRBD1. Germline V lookup: CDR1 MNHNS, CDR2 SASEGT. The CDR3 totals 16 residues. V was clipped by 2 bases and J by 3 bases; unmatched bases: 4. The CDR3 bases are TGTGCCAGCAGTGAAAATACAGGGGTCTATAATTCACCCCTCCACTTT. Translated: CASSENTGVYNSPLHF.

The chain carries TRBV2 and TRBJ2-5, with D possibly being TRBD1 (6 bases). Per the germline V gene, CDR1 is SNHLY and CDR2 is FYNNEI. The CDR3 is 16 residues long. V dropped 6 bases and J dropped 1 base, with 18 bases sitting between them. The CDR3 sequence: CASRGLDRRPQETQYF. The DNA of the CDR3 is TGTGCCAGCAGGGGTTTAGACAGGCGCCCCCAAGAGACCCAGTACTTC.

The CDR3 loop reads CASKSNPYEQYF. DNA of the CDR3: TGTGCCAGCAAGAGCAACCCTTACGAGCAGTACTTC. The chain carries TRBV28 and TRBJ2-7; D remains unclear. The germline V gene encodes CDR1 MDHEN and CDR2 SYDVKM. The CDR3 is 12 amino acids. Trimming left V 7 bases short and J 4 bases short, with 11 bases between.

The chain combines TRBV19 with TRBJ2-7, with 10 bases identical to TRBD1. Trimming removed 4 bases from V and 2 bases from J; junction bases left unmatched: 2. Germline V gene data show CDR1 as LNHDA and CDR2 as SQIVND (reference sequence). The CDR3 length is 14 residues. CDR3 loop: CASSTGTGAYEQYF. For the CDR3, the DNA is TGTGCCAGTAGTACTGGGACAGGGGCCTACGAGCAGTACTTC.

As DNA, the CDR3 is TGTGCCAGCAGTCGAAGTTATAGCGGGGGTGAGCAGTTCTTC. This translates into CASSRSYSGGEQFF. The J gene is TRBJ2-1, the V gene TRBV2; TRBD2 agrees at 9 bases. The CDR3 contains 14 residues. Germline values: CDR1 SNHLY, CDR2 FYNNEI. J lost 9 bases, V lost 5 bases, and 8 bases had no gene match. Full variable domain (outside the CDR3, taken from reference TRBV2 and TRBJ2-1): EPEVTQTPSHQVTQMGQEVILRCVPISNHLYFYWYRQILGQKVEFLVSFYNNEISEKSEIFDDQFSVERPDGSNFTLKIRSTKLEDSAMYFCASSRSYSGGEQFFGPGTRLTVL.

This clone has a handful of counts. The rearrangement links TRBV4-1 to TRBJ1-2, with TRBD1 as a possible D gene (6 bases). CDR3 size: 15 residues. Germline loops: CDR1 MGHRA, CDR2 YSYEKL. Trimming left V 2 bases short and J 1 base short, with 11 bases between. CDR3 loop: CASSQTTGRNYGYTF. The CDR3, as DNA: TGCGCCAGCAGCCAAACGACAGGCCGTAACTATGGCTACACCTTC.

V is TRBV6-1 and J is TRBJ2-7, with 8 bases lining up with TRBD1. Germline V CDR1 and CDR2: MNHNS, SASEGT. Trimming cost V 6 bases and J 2 bases; bases outside gene matches: 9. CDR3 length: 15 amino acids. The CDR3, as DNA: TGTGCCAGCAGCCGAGAAAGGACAGGGACCTACGAGCAGTACTTC. This translates into CASSRERTGTYEQYF.

As to this clone: Sequence at one end of the junction differs from germline and may be a read error. This chain connects TRBV10-3 to TRBJ1-2, with 7 bases fitting TRBD1. The V gene's germline CDR1 is ENHRY and CDR2 SYGVKD. The CDR3 is 13 residues long. As DNA, the CDR3 is TGTGTCATCAGTGGGGGACAGAACTATGGCTACACCTTC. Amino acid sequence: CVISGGQNYGYTF.

This clone was counted a few times. The chain carries TRBV5-1 and TRBJ2-3, with D perhaps matching TRBD2 (7 bases). Trimming pared 3 bases from V and 3 bases from J, leaving 17 bases between. This CDR3 spans 16 amino acids. Germline V gives CDR1 SGHRS, CDR2 YFSETQ. DNA of the CDR3: TGCGCCAGCAGCTCCTCAAGGGGGGGGCGGACAGATACGCAGTATTTT. This gives the protein CASSSSRGGRTDTQYF.